The T cell receptor (beta chain) described here comes from a study of blood T cells in healthy people across ages. Whole-study findings and limits: Measured against age, TCR beta diversity per million T cells decreased in a roughly linear manner.

Each donor had 8.5 to 10 milliliters of peripheral blood drawn. Then a second PCR, running roughly 7 to 11 cycles, was carried out with a sample-barcoded 5' primer and a J-beta primer mix. Every cDNA molecule bore a tag from a template-switch adaptor containing 12 random nucleotides. TCRdb re-called the 5' RACE reads through MiXCR, storing one row per CDR3 protein. The data contain about 690,000 distinct CDR3 sequences, 40% to 45% of them seen just once; the ten biggest clones take up 25% to 30%. Concerning this clonotype itself: Its antigen remains unidentified.

This clonotype was sampled from a man aged 80 or over in good health. The specimen sequenced was blood.

CDR3 coding DNA: TGTGCCAGCAGCTACGCGGGAGACCCCCAAGAGACCCAGTACTTC. Its translation is CASSYAGDPQETQYF. V usage is TRBV9 and J usage is TRBJ2-5, with 7 bases that match TRBD2. V was clipped by 4 bases and J by 1 base; unmatched bases: 7. Germline-derived CDR1 and CDR2 are SGDLS and YYNGEE. CDR3 length: 15 amino acids.